One and the same sample provided the 11 T cell receptor beta chains below, sequenced in a study of blood T cell repertoires in COVID-19. Here immunoSEQ multiplex PCR was the method, and the copy in TCRdb shows in-frame clones only, minus some. This sample carries a few hundred thousand clones, 65% to 85% of them seen once, and the ten largest clones take over 9.5%. Sequencing was performed on peripheral blood. All receptors derive from a woman older than 75 with acute or convalescent COVID-19.

The chain is built from TRBV6-2 or TRBV6-3 and TRBJ1-2; TRBD1 matches 7 bases. Germline V gene lookup returns CDR1 MNHEY and CDR2 SVGEGT. This CDR3 contains 15 residues. Germline trimming cut 5 bases from V and 4 bases from J; bases unmatched to any gene: 10. The chain's CDR3 is CASSPTGTPLYGYTF. DNA of the CDR3: TGTGCCAGCAGTCCGACAGGGACCCCTCTCTATGGCTACACCTTC.

The V call is TRBV7-2, the J call TRBJ1-2; a weak D match, TRBD1 (5 bases). The length of the CDR3 is 13 residues. The germline V and J ends were trimmed by 3 bases and 1 base, with 6 bases remaining between them. Germline CDR1 is SGHTA and CDR2 is FQGNSA. The CDR3: CASSFRDNYGYTF. CDR3 in DNA: TGTGCCAGCAGCTTCAGGGATAACTATGGCTACACCTTC.

The chain couples TRBV5-6 to TRBJ2-7; the match to TRBD1 covers 9 bases. V gave up 3 bases and J gave up 6 bases; unmatched junction bases: 7. Germline-derived CDR1 and CDR2 are SGHDT and YYEEEE. The CDR3 is made up of 14 amino acids. DNA for the CDR3: TGTGCCAGCAGCTCCGGGACAGGGTATGGCGAGCAGTACTTC. Translation: CASSSGTGYGEQYF.

This clone came up once. The rearrangement links TRBV30 to TRBJ2-7; 8 bases align to TRBD2. Germline lookup yields CDR1 GTSNPN and CDR2 SVGIG (reference sequence). The CDR3 contains 14 residues. With V trimmed by 1 base and J by 3 bases, 5 bases remained unmatched. This CDR3 reads CAWSEASGSYEQYF. Written as DNA, the CDR3 is TGTGCCTGGAGTGAAGCAAGCGGGAGCTACGAGCAGTACTTC.

This clone showed up just a few times. This chain links TRBV9 with TRBJ2-2; perhaps TRBD1 as D (5 bases). V dropped 3 bases and J dropped 3 bases, with 9 bases sitting between them. The CDR3 is 14 amino acids. Germline CDR1 SGDLS, CDR2 YYNGEE. The CDR3: CASSDRSYTGELFF. In DNA form, the CDR3 reads TGTGCCAGCAGCGACAGGTCCTACACCGGGGAGCTGTTTTTT.

This clone occurred many times. V gene TRBV12-3 or TRBV12-4 combines with J gene TRBJ1-5; D gene ambiguous. The CDR3 is made up of 13 amino acids. V lost 3 bases and J 4 bases, leaving 7 bases between the germline ends. The CDR3, as DNA: TGTGCCAGCAGTTTGACACGTAATCAGCCCCAGCATTTT. This encodes CASSLTRNQPQHF.

The V and J genes are TRBV20-1 and TRBJ1-2; D is perhaps TRBD1 (5 bases). This CDR3 has 11 amino acids. The V end was cut by 1 base, the J end by 11 bases, with 11 bases between. CDR1 and CDR2 from the germline V gene are DFQATT and SNEGSKA (reference sequence). CDR3 sequence: CSARAPGTYTF. CDR3 DNA: TGCAGTGCTAGAGCCCCCGGGACTTACACCTTC.

The chain carries TRBV2 and TRBJ1-4, with D perhaps matching TRBD1 (6 bases). The CDR3 is 13 residues long. Trimming stripped 8 bases from V and 1 base from J, with 8 bases between. The germline V gene has CDR1 SNHLY and CDR2 FYNNEI. CDR3 DNA sequence: TGTGCCAGCCAGGGGCAAACTAATGAAAAACTGTTTTTT. Translated: CASQGQTNEKLFF.

The genes are TRBV30 and TRBJ1-5, with a possible D match to TRBD1 (6 bases). This CDR3 is 14 amino acids long. CDR1 is GTSNPN and CDR2 is SVGIG in the germline V gene (reference sequence). V was shortened by 1 base and J by 3 bases, with 10 bases between the two germline ends. CDR3 amino acids: CAWSDRAINQPQHF. As DNA, the CDR3 is TGTGCCTGGAGTGACAGGGCTATCAATCAGCCCCAGCATTTT.

V and J are TRBV7-9 and TRBJ1-4, with D maybe TRBD1 (5 bases). V shed 3 bases and J shed 3 bases, with 11 bases lying between them. The CDR3 has 15 residues. The germline V gene has CDR1 SEHNR and CDR2 FQNEAQ (reference sequence). CDR3 region: CASSLSPTANEKLFF. CDR3 nucleotide sequence: TGTGCCAGCAGCTTGTCCCCGACAGCTAATGAAAAACTGTTTTTT.

The chain has TRBV7-8 and TRBJ2-2; tentative D call: TRBD2 (5 bases). CDR3 length: 14 amino acids. Germline lookup yields CDR1 SGHVS and CDR2 FQNEAQ. Trimming took off 4 bases at V and 5 bases at J, with 11 bases between the two ends. CDR3 in DNA: TGTGCCAGCAGCTACTGGACTGGAACCGGGGAGCTGTTTTTT. It is translated as CASSYWTGTGELFF.